This passage covers 21 T cell receptor beta chains from one sample sequenced in a study of cytomegalovirus exposure and HLA in healthy donors. The PCR ran on 60 Vbeta and 13 Jbeta primers. Data came from immunoSEQ multiplex PCR; TCRdb stores just in-frame clones and leaves some out. The sample includes roughly 200,000 clones, about 82% seen only once; the top ten take less than 2.5%. Sequenced input: PBMCs. The receptors here all came from a woman between 45 and 65 years old in good health and CMV-seronegative.

The chain links TRBV28 to TRBJ2-7; TRBD1 matches 12 bases. This CDR3 comprises 15 residues. V lost 3 bases to trimming and J lost 4 bases; unmatched junction nucleotides: 4. From germline, CDR1 is MDHEN and CDR2 SYDVKM. The CDR3 loop reads CASSFGTGGRYEQYF. The CDR3 DNA sequence: TGTGCCAGCAGTTTCGGGACAGGGGGCAGATACGAGCAGTACTTC. Using reference TRBV28 and TRBJ2-7 for the parts outside the CDR3, the full variable domain is DVKVTQSSRYLVKRTGEKVFLECVQDMDHENMFWYRQDPGLGLRLIYFSYDVKMKEKGDIPEGYSVSREKKERFSLILESASTNQTSMYLCASSFGTGGRYEQYFGPGTRLTVT.

J is TRBJ2-1 and V is TRBV19; 8 nucleotides match TRBD2. Germline values: CDR1 LNHDA, CDR2 SQIVND (reference sequence). The length of the CDR3 is 19 residues. V lost 1 base and J lost 0; bases outside the gene matches: 11. CDR3 loop: CASSIGTSPILSSYNEQFF. In nucleotides, the CDR3 is TGTGCCAGTAGTATAGGGACTAGCCCCATTCTCAGCTCCTACAATGAGCAGTTCTTC.

V gene TRBV27 combines with J gene TRBJ2-7; TRBD1 matches 7 bases. Germline V gene sequence: CDR1 MNHEY, CDR2 SMNVEV (reference sequence). V was clipped by 3 bases and J by 3 bases; unmatched bases: 5. This CDR3 has 14 residues. The CDR3 DNA reads as TGTGCCAGCAGTTTTTTAGACAGGGACTACGAGCAGTACTTC. This codes for CASSFLDRDYEQYF.

The chain links TRBV25-1 to TRBJ2-7; D may be TRBD1 (5 bases). CDR1 and CDR2 from the germline V gene are MGHDK and SYGVNS. This CDR3 is built from 13 residues. With 6 bases removed from V and 7 bases from J, the gap between germline ends came to 16 bases. The CDR3 nucleotides are TGTGCCAGCAGCTCGGACACGGTGGGGGAGCAGTACTTC. Its protein product is CASSSDTVGEQYF.

The rearrangement uses TRBV27 and TRBJ2-7, with a possible D match to TRBD2 (6 bases). CDR3 length equals 14 residues. The V and J ends lost 3 bases and 5 bases respectively, with 14 bases between them. Germline V gives CDR1 MNHEY, CDR2 SMNVEV (reference sequence). CDR3 amino acids: CASSLISGWDEQYF. DNA for the CDR3: TGTGCCAGCAGTTTGATTAGCGGCTGGGACGAGCAGTACTTC.

V is TRBV5-6 and J is TRBJ1-5; D not resolved. CDR3 length equals 15 residues. V lost 0 bases and J lost 2, with 9 bases in between. CDR1 SGHDT and CDR2 YYEEEE come from the germline V gene. The CDR3 is CASSLVGKGNQPQHF. The DNA for the CDR3 is TGTGCCAGCAGCTTGGTGGGCAAGGGCAATCAGCCCCAGCATTTT.

This chain joins TRBV29-1 and TRBJ1-4; D perhaps matches TRBD1 (5 bases). V lost 1 base, J lost 7 bases, and 13 bases lay in between. CDR1 is SQVTM and CDR2 is ANQGSEA in the germline V gene. The CDR3 loop spans 14 amino acids. This CDR3 reads CSVEGGDPGEKLFF. The CDR3 DNA is TGCAGCGTTGAAGGCGGGGACCCAGGTGAAAAACTGTTTTTT.

The chain recombines TRBV4-1 with TRBJ2-7; 12 bases fit TRBD1. CDR3 length: 15 residues. Per the germline V gene, CDR1 is MGHRA and CDR2 is YSYEKL. Trimming cost V 3 bases and J 6 bases; bases outside gene matches: 6. The CDR3 here is CASSQTGTGGLEQYF. The CDR3 DNA is TGCGCCAGCAGCCAGACCGGGACAGGGGGCCTCGAGCAGTACTTC.

The genes are TRBV18 and TRBJ1-5; 10 nucleotides line up with TRBD1. The CDR3 totals 17 residues. The germline V gene has CDR1 KGHSH and CDR2 LQKENI. J lost 2 bases, V lost 0 bases, and 4 bases had no gene match. This CDR3 reads CASSPPTGGDRNQPQHF. CDR3 in DNA: TGTGCCAGCTCACCACCGACAGGGGGCGACCGCAATCAGCCCCAGCATTTT.

V usage is TRBV21-1 and J usage is TRBJ1-2; no DNA check was done on the table's D call, TRBD1. TRBV21-1 is labeled a pseudogene. The CDR3 loop spans 15 amino acids. The CDR3 DNA follows: TGTGCCAGCAGCAAACTCCGGCAGGGGGCCGCAGGCTACACCTTC. Protein sequence: CASSKLRQGAAGYTF.

V gene TRBV28 combines with J gene TRBJ2-7; D not certain. Germline V gene data show CDR1 as MDHEN and CDR2 as SYDVKM. CDR3 length equals 11 residues. V was trimmed by 5 bases and J by 1 base, leaving 3 bases between them. For the CDR3, the DNA is TGTGCCAGCAGTGTATCCTACGAGCAGTACTTC. Translating gives CASSVSYEQYF.

This clone was observed a single time. J is TRBJ1-4 and V is TRBV5-1; 7 bases fit TRBD1. The CDR3 has 14 amino acids. Germline CDR1 and CDR2: SGHRS and YFSETQ. The J segment lost 8 bases and the V segment lost 3 bases, leaving 7 bases of the junction unmatched. The CDR3, as DNA: TGCGCCAGCAGCTGGGGACAGCAGGGAGAAAAACTGTTTTTT. Amino acid sequence: CASSWGQQGEKLFF.

The gene calls are TRBV29-1 and TRBJ1-3; maybe TRBD1 (5 bases). This CDR3 region has 13 residues. Trimming removed 5 bases from V and 4 bases from J, with 12 bases in between. The V gene's germline CDR1 is SQVTM and CDR2 ANQGSEA. In nucleotides, the CDR3 is TGCAGCGTTAGCAGGACATCGGGAAACACCATATATTTT. This translates into CSVSRTSGNTIYF.

The J gene is TRBJ1-4, the V gene TRBV7-3, with D possibly TRBD1 on 6 matching bases. V gave up 6 bases and J gave up 8 bases, with 16 bases separating them. The CDR3 length is 14 residues. Germline-derived CDR1 and CDR2 are SGHTA and FQGTGA. CDR3 in amino acids: CASRIQGSSEKLFF. DNA for the CDR3: TGTGCCAGCAGGATACAGGGTAGTAGCGAAAAACTGTTTTTT.

The chain joins TRBV27 to TRBJ2-5; TRBD2 aligns across 9 bases. Unmatched junction bases numbered 11, after V lost 6 bases and J lost 0 bases. The CDR3 contains 17 residues. The germline CDR1 and CDR2 sequences are MNHEY and SMNVEV (reference sequence). CDR3 loop: CASRPLGAGGYQETQYF. The CDR3 DNA sequence: TGTGCCAGCAGACCCTTAGGTGCGGGAGGGTACCAAGAGACCCAGTACTTC.

The chain carries TRBV7-6 and TRBJ1-1; D is uncertain. The CDR3 spans 15 residues. V was cut by 1 base and J by 6 bases, with 15 bases left in between. CDR1 and CDR2 from the germline V gene are SGHVS and FNYEAQ. In nucleotides, the CDR3 is TGTGCCAGCAGCTTAGATACTATACCCGGGGCTGAAGCTTTCTTT. This codes for CASSLDTIPGAEAFF.

This chain joins TRBV7-2 and TRBJ2-1; TRBD2 aligns across 8 bases. J gave up 1 base and V 3 bases, and 5 bases lay outside the gene matches. Germline assignment: CDR1 SGHTA and CDR2 FQGNSA. The CDR3 is 16 amino acids. The CDR3: CASSFGGTRSYNEQFF. In nucleotides, the CDR3 is TGTGCCAGCAGCTTCGGGGGGACTAGGTCCTACAATGAGCAGTTCTTC.

V gene TRBV7-8 combines with J gene TRBJ1-4, with a possible D match to TRBD1 (6 bases). The CDR3 covers 17 residues. Trimming left V 5 bases short and J 8 bases short, with 24 bases between. The germline V gene encodes CDR1 SGHVS and CDR2 FQNEAQ. CDR3: CASSADRAGAGWEKLFF. DNA for the CDR3: TGTGCCAGCAGCGCAGACCGAGCGGGGGCGGGTTGGGAAAAACTGTTTTTT.

The gene calls are TRBV18 and TRBJ1-2, with 8 bases aligning to TRBD1. Germline CDR1 is KGHSH and CDR2 is LQKENI. With V trimmed by 3 bases and J by 4 bases, 4 bases remained unmatched. This CDR3 is built from 14 residues. The CDR3 reads CASSPDRGTYGYTF. As DNA, the CDR3 is TGTGCCAGCTCACCCGACAGGGGCACCTATGGCTACACCTTC.

The rearrangement uses TRBV19 and TRBJ1-2; TRBD1 agrees at 9 bases. V shed 5 bases, J shed 8 bases, and the junction held 6 bases outside the gene matches. Per germline, CDR1 LNHDA and CDR2 SQIVND (reference sequence). There are 13 residues in the CDR3. CDR3 sequence: CASSPEGQGGYTF. The CDR3 bases are TGTGCCAGTAGTCCGGAGGGACAGGGAGGCTACACCTTC.

The rearrangement uses TRBV7-2 and TRBJ2-2, with a weak D call TRBD2 (5 bases). The CDR3 is 16 residues long. V was pared by 5 bases and J by 4 bases, with 17 bases between. Germline V gene data show CDR1 as SGHTA and CDR2 as FQGNSA. CDR3 nucleotide sequence: TGTGCCAGCAGCCCACCCGGGGTCCGAGGCACCGGGGAGCTGTTTTTT. Translation: CASSPPGVRGTGELFF. Filled out from reference TRBV7-2 and TRBJ2-2, the complete variable domain reads GAGVSQSPSNKVTEKGKDVELRCDPISGHTALYWYRQSLGQGLEFLIYFQGNSAPDKSGLPSDRFSAERTGGSVSTLTIQRTQQEDSAVYLCASSPPGVRGTGELFFGEGSRLTVL.